The 26 T cell receptor beta chains presented below share a single source sample, sequenced in a study of control samples from healthy donors and cancer patients. Data came from immunoSEQ multiplex PCR; TCRdb stores just in-frame clones and leaves some out. The profile shows approximately 190,000 clones, 90% to 95% of them singletons. The specimen sequenced was blood. These receptors came from a young man in good health.

The chain has TRBV25-1 and TRBJ2-3; 7 bases align to TRBD2. The CDR3 consists of 15 residues. J lost 5 bases, V lost 10 bases, and 15 bases had no gene match. Germline assignment: CDR1 MGHDK and CDR2 SYGVNS. CDR3 nucleotides: TGTGCCACAGCCTTGGCGGGGCCGGGGGGAGATACGCAGTATTTT. It is translated as CATALAGPGGDTQYF.

This clone has just one count. The rearrangement joins TRBV21-1 to TRBJ2-7; TRBD2, the D gene given by the table, was not confirmed from the DNA. TRBV21-1 is deemed a pseudogene. The length of the CDR3 is 16 residues. This CDR3 is CASSGGAWEGSYEQYF. The DNA for the CDR3 is TGTGCCAGTAGCGGGGGGGCTTGGGAAGGGTCCTACGAGCAGTACTTC.

The chain recombines TRBV2 with TRBJ2-2; a possible D gene is TRBD1 (5 bases). The length of the CDR3 is 15 residues. Per the germline V gene, CDR1 is SNHLY and CDR2 is FYNNEI. V was trimmed by 4 bases and J by 0 bases, leaving 9 bases between them. The CDR3 DNA reads TGTGCCAGCAGTGGGACACCAGCGAACACCGGGGAGCTGTTTTTT. The encoded protein is CASSGTPANTGELFF.

The chain joins TRBV18 to TRBJ2-1, with 10 nucleotides matching TRBD1. Germline lookup yields CDR1 KGHSH and CDR2 LQKENI. The length of the CDR3 is 14 residues. The ends lost 5 bases at V and 10 bases at J; junction bases unmatched: 8. The CDR3 is CASSTTGGAEEQFF. For the CDR3, the DNA is TGTGCCAGCTCAACGACAGGGGGCGCAGAAGAGCAGTTCTTC. The variable domain in full, with the rest retrieved from reference TRBV18 and TRBJ2-1, is NAGVMQNPRHLVRRRGQEARLRCSPMKGHSHVYWYRQLPEEGLKFMVYLQKENIIDESGMPKERFSAEFPKEGPSILRIQQVVRGDSAAYFCASSTTGGAEEQFFGPGTRLTVL.

The chain is built from TRBV5-1 and TRBJ1-5; 7 bases fit TRBD1. CDR3 length: 15 residues. Germline values: CDR1 SGHRS, CDR2 YFSETQ. Losses at the gene ends were 0 bases for V and 3 bases for J; bases not matched to a gene: 3. The CDR3 DNA reads as TGCGCCAGCAGCTTGGGGGACAGTGCCAATCAGCCCCAGCATTTT. The encoded protein is CASSLGDSANQPQHF.

The chain uses TRBV5-1 and TRBJ1-1, with TRBD1 matching 9 bases. This CDR3 contains 15 residues. Germline CDR1 is SGHRS and CDR2 is YFSETQ. The V and J ends lost 4 bases and 5 bases, in that order; junction bases with no gene match: 9. The CDR3 bases are TGCGCCAGCAGCCCGACAGGGGGAGCGGGTACTGAAGCTTTCTTT. Protein sequence: CASSPTGGAGTEAFF.

The chain links TRBV21-1 to TRBJ1-4. TRBV21-1 represents a pseudogene. The length of the CDR3 is 17 residues. The CDR3 DNA follows: TGTGCCAGCAGCAAACCGGGCCTCTTTGCAACTAATGAAAAACTGTTTTTT. Protein product: CASSKPGLFATNEKLFF.

The genes are TRBV18 and TRBJ1-1; D unclear. The V and J ends lost 4 bases and 9 bases respectively, with 12 bases between them. The CDR3 has 12 residues. The germline CDR1 and CDR2 sequences are KGHSH and LQKENI. The chain's CDR3 is CASSQPPQQAFF. CDR3 DNA: TGTGCCAGCTCACAGCCCCCACAGCAAGCTTTCTTT.

This chain connects TRBV15 to TRBJ2-3; a weak D match, TRBD2 (6 bases). Trimming took 5 bases from V and 5 from J, leaving 23 bases between them. This CDR3 contains 17 residues. The germline CDR1 and CDR2 sequences are LNHNV and YYDKDF (reference sequence). This chain's CDR3 is CATSGRVGGGTKDTQYF. Written as DNA, the CDR3 is TGTGCCACCAGCGGGCGGGTCGGGGGAGGCACGAAAGATACGCAGTATTTT.

The CDR3 DNA is TGTGCCAGCAGTGAACAGGCTAGCGGGGGCACAGATACGCAGTATTTT. This gives the protein CASSEQASGGTDTQYF. This chain uses TRBV6-1 with TRBJ2-3; 9 nucleotides align to TRBD2. After removal of 2 bases from V and 1 base from J, the junction contained 4 bases not matched to a gene. CDR1 MNHNS and CDR2 SASEGT come from the germline V gene. The CDR3 consists of 16 residues.

The chain uses TRBV9 and TRBJ2-2, with 7 positions matching TRBD2. This CDR3 is built from 14 residues. Germline-derived CDR1 and CDR2 are SGDLS and YYNGEE. V shed 4 bases, J shed 5 bases, and the junction held 5 bases outside the gene matches. CDR3 nucleotide sequence: TGTGCCAGCAGCCCGAGGACTAGTACCGGGGAGCTGTTTTTT. It encodes CASSPRTSTGELFF.

This sequence joins TRBV4-1 and TRBJ2-7; 9 bases are a match to TRBD2. The CDR3 contains 15 residues. Germline values: CDR1 MGHRA, CDR2 YSYEKL. J gave up 2 bases and V 4 bases, and 6 bases lay outside the gene matches. CDR3 loop: CASSLLVAGAYEQYF. CDR3 DNA: TGCGCCAGCAGCCTCCTGGTAGCGGGGGCCTACGAGCAGTACTTC.

The chain joins TRBV7-9 to TRBJ2-1; D might be TRBD2 (7 bases). Trimming removed 5 bases from V and 5 bases from J, with 25 bases in between. This CDR3 region has 18 residues. CDR1 and CDR2 from the germline V gene are SEHNR and FQNEAQ (reference sequence). This CDR3 reads CASSLLRGASLHDNEQFF. CDR3 nucleotides: TGTGCCAGCAGCCTCCTACGGGGGGCCTCCCTCCACGACAATGAGCAGTTCTTC. Based on the CDR3 plus reference TRBV7-9 and TRBJ2-1, the full variable domain is DTGVSQNPRHKITKRGQNVTFRCDPISEHNRLYWYRQTLGQGPEFLTYFQNEAQLEKSRLLSDRFSAERPKGSFSTLEIQRTEQGDSAMYLCASSLLRGASLHDNEQFFGPGTRLTVL.

The chain recombines TRBV30 with TRBJ1-6; 9 nucleotides match TRBD1. Trimming at V came to 7 bases and at J to 10 bases, leaving 8 bases not matched to a gene. The germline gives CDR1 GTSNPN, CDR2 SVGIG (reference sequence). The CDR3 is made up of 13 amino acids. CDR3 amino acids: CAFRDREVSPLHF. The CDR3 bases are TGTGCCTTTCGGGACAGGGAGGTGTCACCCCTCCACTTT.

The chain links TRBV2 to TRBJ2-7, with a weak D call TRBD1 (7 bases). This CDR3 has 16 residues. Germline V CDR1 and CDR2: SNHLY, FYNNEI. Trimming stripped 3 bases from V and 9 bases from J, with 24 bases between. The CDR3 region has the DNA TGTGCCAGCAGTGATCGTGGAGGGGGCGCCTCCCTGGGGCAGTACTTC. It codes for CASSDRGGGASLGQYF.

The CDR3 is CASSDRGGGYTF. CDR3 bases: TGTGCCAGCAGCGACAGGGGGGGTGGCTACACCTTC. V and J are TRBV6-5 and TRBJ1-2; TRBD1 matches 9 bases. This CDR3 is 12 amino acids long. Germline V gives CDR1 MNHEY, CDR2 SVGAGI. V gave up 6 bases and J gave up 7 bases; unmatched junction bases: 3.

This sequence joins TRBV4-1 and TRBJ1-5, with D possibly TRBD1 on 6 matching bases. Trimming removed 4 bases at V and 5 bases at J, with 24 bases between. This CDR3 has 18 amino acids. CDR1 and CDR2 (germline): MGHRA, YSYEKL. The CDR3 spells CASSLSPRARQDYQPQHF. For the CDR3, the DNA is TGCGCCAGCAGCCTATCCCCTAGGGCGAGACAGGACTATCAGCCCCAGCATTTT.

CDR3 region: CAISEVGQTTYGYTF. The CDR3 region has the DNA TGTGCCATCAGTGAGGTTGGACAGACAACCTATGGCTACACCTTC. The chain recombines TRBV10-3 with TRBJ1-2; weak D call: TRBD1 (6 bases). The CDR3 contains 15 residues. The germline V and J ends were trimmed by 2 bases and 4 bases, with 14 bases remaining between them. CDR1 and CDR2 from the germline V gene are ENHRY and SYGVKD.

The chain employs TRBV13 and TRBJ2-3, with TRBD2 matching 13 bases. V gave up 5 bases and J gave up 4 bases; unmatched junction bases: 6. There are 16 residues in the CDR3. Germline V gene lookup returns CDR1 PRHDT and CDR2 FYEKMQ (reference sequence). CDR3 protein: CASSLRTSGGADTQYF. The CDR3 bases are TGTGCCAGCAGCCTAAGGACTAGCGGGGGCGCAGATACGCAGTATTTT.

This clone was observed a few times. The chain employs TRBV4-1 and TRBJ2-1; unclear D gene. Germline CDR1 MGHRA, CDR2 YSYEKL. The CDR3 is 14 amino acids. V lost 4 bases to trimming and J lost 9 bases, with 16 bases between them. This CDR3 reads CASSLTVAIGEQFF. The DNA of the CDR3 is TGCGCCAGCAGCCTTACGGTGGCTATCGGTGAGCAGTTCTTC.

The chain links TRBV10-1 to TRBJ1-1; 8 bases are shared with TRBD1. There are 14 residues in the CDR3. The V and J ends lost 7 bases and 3 bases, in that order; junction bases with no gene match: 7. Germline lookup yields CDR1 WNHNN and CDR2 SYGVQD (reference sequence). The CDR3 protein is CASKPGGIDTEAFF. The CDR3 DNA is TGCGCCAGCAAGCCAGGGGGCATAGACACTGAAGCTTTCTTT.

This clone was detected once. The gene calls are TRBV24-1 and TRBJ1-5, with D unclear. Germline V gene data show CDR1 as KGHDR and CDR2 as SFDVKD. The CDR3 sequence is 16 residues long. Deletions cut 4 bases from V and 5 bases from J, with 17 bases between. The DNA for the CDR3 is TGTGCCACCAGTGACCATCGACCCCGGGAGGATCAGCCCCAGCATTTT. Its protein product is CATSDHRPREDQPQHF.

The J gene is TRBJ2-7, the V gene TRBV6-5; perhaps D is TRBD1 or TRBD2 (5 bases each). Trimming took 6 bases from V and 2 from J, leaving 14 bases between them. The CDR3 has 14 residues. CDR1 is MNHEY and CDR2 is SVGAGI in the germline V gene. The CDR3 coding sequence is TGTGCCAGCAGGGACGCCAGGGAGACCTACGAGCAGTACTTC. Translated: CASRDARETYEQYF.

V usage is TRBV27 and J usage is TRBJ2-1, with TRBD1 identical over 10 bases. This CDR3 spans 16 amino acids. V lost 4 bases, J lost 9 bases, and 12 bases stayed unmatched. The V gene's germline CDR1 is MNHEY and CDR2 SMNVEV (reference sequence). The CDR3 loop is CASSSGTGVIYREQFF. For the CDR3, the DNA is TGTGCCAGCAGTTCAGGGACAGGGGTAATTTATCGTGAGCAGTTCTTC.

This chain uses TRBV9 with TRBJ2-3, with TRBD2 identical over 14 bases. The CDR3 consists of 17 residues. CDR1 is SGDLS, CDR2 YYNGEE, per germline. V lost 3 bases to trimming and J lost 11 bases; unmatched junction nucleotides: 14. This chain's CDR3 is CASSASGTSGSSYVQYF. For the CDR3, the DNA is TGTGCCAGCAGCGCCTCCGGGACTAGCGGGAGTTCCTATGTGCAGTATTTT.

The V gene is TRBV19, the J gene TRBJ2-2, with 9 nucleotides matching TRBD2. Unmatched junction bases numbered 7, after V lost 1 base and J lost 4 bases. Germline V CDR1 and CDR2: LNHDA, SQIVND (reference sequence). The CDR3 runs to 17 residues. The CDR3 region is CASSIVGGGAATGELFF. Written as DNA, the CDR3 is TGTGCCAGTAGTATAGTCGGCGGGGGGGCGGCCACCGGGGAGCTGTTTTTT.